This T cell receptor (beta chain) is drawn from a study of cytomegalovirus exposure and HLA in healthy donors. A multiplex PCR was run with 60 Vbeta primers and 13 Jbeta primers. Profiling relied on immunoSEQ multiplex PCR, and the TCRdb table lists in-frame clones only, not all of them. Here the sample spans some 100,000 clones, roughly three quarters being singletons. Germline trimming cut 5 bases from V and 2 bases from J; bases unmatched to any gene: 6. Germline V gene sequence: CDR1 SNHLY, CDR2 FYNNEI. The CDR3 runs 15 residues. This clone was found once. The specimen sequenced was PBMCs. The clonotype originates from a woman aged 45-65 years in good health and CMV-seropositive. The chain recombines TRBV2 with TRBJ2-3, with 8 bases that match TRBD2. CDR3 loop: CASSPRLANTDTQYF. In DNA, the CDR3 is TGTGCCAGCAGTCCCAGACTAGCGAACACAGATACGCAGTATTTT.